A single sample is the source of the 20 T cell receptor beta chains below, sequenced in a study of OX40 agonist ivuxolimab in advanced cancers. Libraries were prepared by immunoSEQ multiplex PCR; TCRdb keeps only in-frame clonotypes and omits some of them. The data show under 100,000 clones, roughly four fifths seen once. Specimen: CD4+ or CD8+ T cells sorted from blood, collected in a trial of the OX40 agonist ivuxolimab. The source is an adult with an advanced solid tumor such as melanoma, head and neck, liver or kidney cancer.

The chain couples TRBV21-1 to TRBJ2-3; the DNA was not used to check the table's D call, TRBD1. TRBV21-1 is recorded as a pseudogene. This CDR3 is 14 amino acids long. DNA for the CDR3: TGTGCCAGCTACAGGGGTGTCAGCACAGATACGCAGTATTTT. Its protein product is CASYRGVSTDTQYF.

The chain carries TRBV4-3 and TRBJ2-5; D remains unclear. The CDR3 totals 13 residues. Trimming took 1 base from V and 5 from J, leaving 8 bases between them. Germline CDR1 and CDR2: LGHNA and YSLEER. CDR3 protein: CASSQAGRETQYF. CDR3 nucleotide sequence: TGCGCCAGCAGCCAAGCGGGTCGGGAGACCCAGTACTTC.

The V gene is TRBV29-1, the J gene TRBJ2-1; no clear D gene. Germline assignment: CDR1 SQVTM and CDR2 ANQGSEA. There are 13 residues in the CDR3. V dropped 0 bases and J dropped 7 bases, with 10 bases sitting between them. The CDR3 nucleotides are TGCAGCGTTGAAGATGGGCAAGGGAATGAGCAGTTCTTC. Translation gives CSVEDGQGNEQFF.

J is TRBJ2-7 and V is TRBV6-1; D not certain. This CDR3 spans 12 amino acids. The germline V gene has CDR1 MNHNS and CDR2 SASEGT. With 2 bases removed from V and 6 bases from J, the gap between germline ends came to 8 bases. The DNA for the CDR3 is TGTGCCAGCAGTGAAACTGGTCTCGAGCAGTACTTC. Translated, it gives CASSETGLEQYF.

The rearrangement joins TRBV6-6 to TRBJ2-1, with D perhaps TRBD1 or TRBD2 (5 bases each). The CDR3 covers 16 residues. Germline assignment: CDR1 MNHNY and CDR2 SVGAGI (reference sequence). V lost 7 bases and J lost 5, with 21 bases in between. The CDR3 DNA is TGTGCCAGCACCCAACGACGGGACCTCGCTAACAATGAGCAGTTCTTC. Protein product: CASTQRRDLANNEQFF.

This chain connects TRBV5-1 to TRBJ2-3; 8 nucleotides match TRBD1. Losses at the gene ends were 0 bases for V and 3 bases for J; bases not matched to a gene: 9. In germline, CDR1 is SGHRS, CDR2 YFSETQ. The CDR3 is 17 residues long. The CDR3 nucleotides read TGCGCCAGCAGCTTGGAAGGCAGGGGGCGTGAAACAGATACGCAGTATTTT. As protein: CASSLEGRGRETDTQYF.

J is TRBJ2-2 and V is TRBV9, with unresolved D. This CDR3 comprises 14 residues. The germline V and J ends were trimmed by 6 bases and 8 bases, with 17 bases remaining between them. Germline CDR1 and CDR2: SGDLS and YYNGEE. CDR3: CASNLHPDTGELFF. As DNA, the CDR3 is TGTGCCAGCAACCTCCACCCCGATACTGGGGAGCTGTTTTTT.

This clone has a single count. The V and J genes are TRBV27 and TRBJ1-2; no firm D call. This CDR3 is built from 8 residues. Looked up from germline, CDR1 is MNHEY and CDR2 is SMNVEV (reference sequence). CDR3 in amino acids: CAQSGYTF. The CDR3 DNA reads as TGTGCACAGAGTGGCTACACCTTC.

CDR3 sequence (DNA): TGTGCCAGCAGCTTGGTGTTTGGGGCAGGAAAGCAAGAGACCCAGTACTTC. Translated: CASSLVFGAGKQETQYF. The rearrangement joins TRBV5-4 to TRBJ2-5; D is possibly TRBD1 (5 bases). This CDR3 has 17 residues. The germline V and J ends were trimmed by 0 bases and 2 bases, with 17 bases remaining between them. The germline gives CDR1 SGHNT, CDR2 YYREEE (reference sequence). The complete variable domain, with remaining parts taken from reference TRBV5-4 and TRBJ2-5, reads ETGVTQSPTHLIKTRGQQVTLRCSSQSGHNTVSWYQQALGQGPQFIFQYYREEENGRGNFPPRFSGLQFPNYSSELNVNALELDDSALYLCASSLVFGAGKQETQYFGPGTRLLVL.

The rearrangement uses TRBV7-9 and TRBJ1-1; 7 nucleotides agree with TRBD1. CDR3 length: 14 residues. Unmatched junction bases numbered 8, after V lost 5 bases and J lost 5 bases. Germline CDR1 SEHNR, CDR2 FQNEAQ (reference sequence). The CDR3 spells CASSKRQGLTEAFF. CDR3 DNA: TGTGCCAGCAGCAAACGACAGGGTCTGACTGAAGCTTTCTTT.

This rearrangement joins TRBV7-2 to TRBJ2-4; 10 nucleotides align to TRBD2. From germline, CDR1 is SGHTA and CDR2 FQGNSA. The CDR3 runs 15 residues. The trim removed 2 bases at V and 7 bases at J, leaving 5 bases unmatched. CDR3 residues: CASSLLAGEANIQYF. In nucleotides, the CDR3 is TGTGCCAGCAGCTTACTAGCGGGAGAAGCGAACATTCAGTACTTC.

This clone was recorded a few times. The rearrangement uses TRBV9 and TRBJ2-5, with 7 nucleotides matching TRBD1. The CDR3 has 16 amino acids. The V gene end was trimmed by 1 base and the J gene end by 3 bases; junction bases not matched to a gene: 9. Germline CDR1 and CDR2: SGDLS and YYNGEE. The CDR3 region has the DNA TGTGCCAGCAGCGTAAGGCCCCAGACAGGGAAAGAGACCCAGTACTTC. It translates to CASSVRPQTGKETQYF.

The genes are TRBV27 and TRBJ2-5; D possibly matches TRBD1 or TRBD2 (5 bases each). V was pared by 3 bases and J by 0 bases, with 17 bases between. Per germline, CDR1 MNHEY and CDR2 SMNVEV (reference sequence). The CDR3 length is 17 residues. The CDR3 DNA sequence: TGTGCCAGCAGTTTTTCATCCGGGGCCAACTACCAAGAGACCCAGTACTTC. It translates to CASSFSSGANYQETQYF.

The count of this clone is one. The genes are TRBV5-4 and TRBJ2-1, with TRBD2 identical over 11 bases. There are 14 residues in the CDR3. V shed 4 bases, J shed 7 bases, and the junction held 4 bases outside the gene matches. Per germline, CDR1 SGHNT and CDR2 YYREEE (reference sequence). CDR3 loop: CASSDRLAGNEQFF. CDR3 sequence (DNA): TGTGCCAGCAGCGACCGACTAGCGGGGAATGAGCAGTTCTTC.

The V gene is TRBV7-6, the J gene TRBJ2-3; 7 bases line up with TRBD1. Per the germline V gene, CDR1 is SGHVS and CDR2 is FNYEAQ. The CDR3 has 16 residues. The V gene end was trimmed by 5 bases and the J gene end by 2 bases; junction bases not matched to a gene: 10. As DNA, the CDR3 is TGTGCCAGCAGCCCCAGACAGGGTGTATCCACAGATACGCAGTATTTT. This translates into CASSPRQGVSTDTQYF.

The rearrangement joins TRBV29-1 to TRBJ1-1, with 9 bases that match TRBD1. This CDR3 contains 13 residues. Germline V gives CDR1 SQVTM, CDR2 ANQGSEA. The V gene end was trimmed by 7 bases and the J gene end by 4 bases; junction bases not matched to a gene: 7. This chain's CDR3 is CSAETGGGTEAFF. CDR3 bases: TGCAGCGCAGAGACAGGGGGAGGCACTGAAGCTTTCTTT.

The chain couples TRBV6-1 to TRBJ1-2; D perhaps matches TRBD1 (6 bases). The V gene's germline CDR1 is MNHNS and CDR2 SASEGT. V shed 3 bases and J shed 8 bases, with 13 bases lying between them. This CDR3 has 13 amino acids. Written as DNA, the CDR3 is TGTGCCAGCAGTGAGGGGGGGCGTATGGGCTACACCTTC. Its protein is CASSEGGRMGYTF.

The CDR3 region has the DNA TGTGCCAGCAGCGTAGCTCCAGGGGATAATGAAAAACTGTTTTTT. Its protein is CASSVAPGDNEKLFF. This chain connects TRBV9 to TRBJ1-4, with a possible D match to TRBD1 (6 bases). The germline CDR1 and CDR2 sequences are SGDLS and YYNGEE. V lost 0 bases and J lost 4, with 10 bases in between. CDR3 length: 15 residues.

This clone came up a few times. The rearrangement joins TRBV9 to TRBJ1-4; possibly TRBD1 for D (6 bases). V was cut by 3 bases and J by 4 bases, with 10 bases left in between. CDR3 length equals 14 residues. Per germline, CDR1 SGDLS and CDR2 YYNGEE. Written as DNA, the CDR3 is TGTGCCAGCAGCGAGACAGGAATTAATGAAAAACTGTTTTTT. This gives the protein CASSETGINEKLFF.

This rearrangement joins TRBV5-5 to TRBJ2-7, with 7 bases fitting TRBD1. V gave up 5 bases and J gave up 9 bases; unmatched junction bases: 11. The CDR3 loop spans 13 amino acids. CDR1 is SGHKS, CDR2 YYEKEE, per germline (reference sequence). CDR3 sequence: CASREGGREGQYF. The CDR3 nucleotides read TGTGCCAGCAGGGAAGGGGGCAGGGAAGGGCAGTACTTC.